A single sample is the source of the 28 T cell receptor beta chains below, sequenced in a study of CD8 T cells in Susac syndrome. The RNA input was roughly 0.45 to 1 ug, and it was reverse transcribed with random hexamers. From the immunoSEQ multiplex PCR reads, TCRdb called clonotypes with MiXCR, one entry per CDR3 protein. The profile shows more than 100,000 distinct CDR3 sequences, roughly 95% of them singletons. Input material: CD4+ T cells from PBMCs. These receptor sequences come from a human donor with Susac syndrome.

The rearrangement joins TRBV9 to TRBJ2-2, with 10 bases fitting TRBD1. There are 17 residues in the CDR3. Germline V lookup: CDR1 SGDLS, CDR2 YYNGEE. V was clipped by 3 bases and J by 3 bases; unmatched bases: 8. CDR3: CASSGRDRGWDTGELFF. The CDR3 bases are TGTGCCAGCAGCGGAAGGGACAGGGGATGGGACACCGGGGAGCTGTTTTTT.

The genes are TRBV5-1 and TRBJ2-5, with 8 bases lining up with TRBD2. The CDR3 consists of 14 residues. CDR1 is SGHRS, CDR2 YFSETQ, per germline. After removal of 2 bases from V and 5 bases from J, the junction contained 5 bases not matched to a gene. The CDR3 loop is CASSFQREHETQYF. The DNA of the CDR3 is TGCGCCAGCAGCTTTCAGCGGGAGCACGAGACCCAGTACTTC.

The rearrangement uses TRBV28 and TRBJ1-1; D is unclear. The V end was cut by 8 bases, the J end by 1 base, with 14 bases between. The CDR3 sequence is 14 residues long. Per germline, CDR1 MDHEN and CDR2 SYDVKM. The CDR3 loop is CASGGERENTEAFF. The CDR3 DNA reads TGTGCCAGCGGCGGGGAGAGAGAGAACACTGAAGCTTTCTTT.

The gene calls are TRBV29-1 and TRBJ2-1, with 12 nucleotides matching TRBD2. V was pared by 7 bases and J by 6 bases, with 1 base of the junction left unmatched. Germline assignment: CDR1 SQVTM and CDR2 ANQGSEA. The CDR3 contains 12 residues. The CDR3 spells CSASGRANEQFF. CDR3 nucleotides: TGCAGCGCTAGCGGGAGGGCCAATGAGCAGTTCTTC.

The rearrangement joins TRBV7-2 to TRBJ2-4, with a weak D call TRBD2 (5 bases). V lost 2 bases and J lost 9, with 11 bases in between. CDR1 and CDR2 (germline): SGHTA, FQGNSA. This CDR3 contains 13 residues. This chain's CDR3 is CASSLPSLGIQYF. In nucleotides, the CDR3 is TGTGCCAGCAGCTTACCTAGCCTCGGCATTCAGTACTTC.

V and J are TRBV27 and TRBJ2-1; the match to TRBD2 covers 9 bases. This CDR3 has 14 residues. J lost 8 bases, V lost 8 bases, and 10 bases had no gene match. Per germline, CDR1 MNHEY and CDR2 SMNVEV (reference sequence). The CDR3 region has the DNA TGTGCCAGCGGAATACGAGCGGGAGGTCATGAGCAGTTCTTC. This encodes CASGIRAGGHEQFF.

The rearrangement joins TRBV4-3 to TRBJ1-4; D is ambiguous. The CDR3 loop spans 15 amino acids. Trimming pared 0 bases from V and 0 bases from J, leaving 5 bases between. CDR1 and CDR2 from the germline V gene are LGHNA and YSLEER. This CDR3 reads CASSQEYSTNEKLFF. The CDR3 nucleotides read TGCGCCAGCAGCCAAGAATACTCAACTAATGAAAAACTGTTTTTT.

The V gene is TRBV2, the J gene TRBJ2-1, with 7 bases matching TRBD2. This CDR3 region has 13 residues. The V gene's germline CDR1 is SNHLY and CDR2 FYNNEI. V was pared by 5 bases and J by 9 bases, with 7 bases of the junction left unmatched. In nucleotides, the CDR3 is TGTGCCAGCAGTCCACTACTAGCGAGTGAGCAGTTCTTC. It codes for CASSPLLASEQFF.

This chain connects TRBV2 to TRBJ2-1, with TRBD2 identical over 8 bases. The CDR3 totals 13 residues. CDR1 and CDR2 (germline): SNHLY, FYNNEI. V trimming: 10 bases; J trimming: 3 bases; junction bases outside the gene matches: 5. The CDR3 region is CATQREHYNEQFF. In DNA, the CDR3 is TGTGCCACCCAGCGGGAGCACTACAATGAGCAGTTCTTC. Supplemented by reference TRBV2 and TRBJ2-1, the full variable domain reads EPEVTQTPSHQVTQMGQEVILRCVPISNHLYFYWYRQILGQKVEFLVSFYNNEISEKSEIFDDQFSVERPDGSNFTLKIRSTKLEDSAMYFCATQREHYNEQFFGPGTRLTVL.

V usage is TRBV15 and J usage is TRBJ2-1; 7 positions match TRBD1. This CDR3 region has 19 residues. With 1 base clipped from V and 3 bases from J, the junction kept 15 bases outside the gene matches. Germline V gene sequence: CDR1 LNHNV, CDR2 YYDKDF (reference sequence). This chain's CDR3 is CATSRAPGSGGPIYNEQFF. The CDR3 coding sequence is TGTGCCACCAGCAGAGCTCCCGGGTCAGGGGGACCCATCTACAATGAGCAGTTCTTC.

V usage is TRBV3-1 and J usage is TRBJ2-2, with a weak D call TRBD2 (6 bases). V was cut by 2 bases and J by 5 bases, with 9 bases left in between. The CDR3 is 14 amino acids. Germline CDR1 LGHDT, CDR2 YNNKEL (reference sequence). CDR3: CASSQYRGTGELFF. The CDR3, as DNA: TGTGCCAGCAGCCAATACCGGGGGACCGGGGAGCTGTTTTTT.

This chain joins TRBV5-1 and TRBJ2-3, with 7 positions matching TRBD1. Germline assignment: CDR1 SGHRS and CDR2 YFSETQ. J was trimmed by 3 bases and V by 2 bases; bases with no gene match: 3. This CDR3 spans 14 amino acids. The CDR3 loop is CASSFGTATDTQYF. The DNA of the CDR3 is TGCGCCAGCAGCTTCGGGACAGCTACAGATACGCAGTATTTT.

About this clonotype: One junction end does not reproduce the germline sequence, and a read error may be involved. This chain links TRBV5-6 with TRBJ2-1; 13 nucleotides line up with TRBD2. The CDR3 length is 14 residues. From germline, CDR1 is SGHDT and CDR2 YYEEEE. The CDR3 DNA follows: TGTGCCAGCAGAACTCGACTAGCGGGAGGACCTGGGATCTTC. Its protein is CASRTRLAGGPGIF.

The V and J genes are TRBV20-1 and TRBJ1-2; 7 nucleotides match TRBD1. This CDR3 is 14 amino acids long. Germline V gene sequence: CDR1 DFQATT, CDR2 SNEGSKA (reference sequence). V shed 4 bases, J shed 8 bases, and the junction held 13 bases outside the gene matches. Written as DNA, the CDR3 is TGCAGTGCTACCACCCTCGGACAGGAGAAGGGCTACACCTTC. Its protein product is CSATTLGQEKGYTF.

The V call is TRBV7-2, the J call TRBJ2-2; no clear D gene. The CDR3 consists of 12 residues. Germline CDR1 and CDR2: SGHTA and FQGNSA. V shed 6 bases and J shed 6 bases, with 8 bases lying between them. This CDR3 reads CASSPSAGELFF. CDR3 DNA sequence: TGTGCCAGCAGTCCCTCCGCCGGGGAGCTGTTTTTT. Filled out from reference TRBV7-2 and TRBJ2-2, the complete variable domain reads GAGVSQSPSNKVTEKGKDVELRCDPISGHTALYWYRQSLGQGLEFLIYFQGNSAPDKSGLPSDRFSAERTGGSVSTLTIQRTQQEDSAVYLCASSPSAGELFFGEGSRLTVL.

The chain combines TRBV6-1 with TRBJ1-5; the D gene is possibly TRBD1 (6 bases). The germline V gene has CDR1 MNHNS and CDR2 SASEGT. CDR3 length: 15 residues. V lost 6 bases and J lost 5, with 17 bases in between. This chain's CDR3 is CASRAAQGRDQPQHF. CDR3 nucleotide sequence: TGTGCCAGCAGAGCTGCACAGGGACGGGATCAGCCCCAGCATTTT.

V and J are TRBV5-1 and TRBJ1-2, with TRBD1 identical over 9 bases. V shed 0 bases and J 2 bases; nucleotides not matched to a gene: 2. The CDR3 has 15 residues. Germline V gene lookup returns CDR1 SGHRS and CDR2 YFSETQ. CDR3 nucleotide sequence: TGCGCCAGCAGCTTGGTGGACAGGGGCAACTATGGCTACACCTTC. Its translation: CASSLVDRGNYGYTF.

This rearrangement joins TRBV20-1 to TRBJ2-1; unclear D gene. There are 11 residues in the CDR3. Trimming removed 3 bases from V and 8 bases from J, with 8 bases in between. CDR1 and CDR2 (germline): DFQATT, SNEGSKA (reference sequence). The CDR3 loop is CSARTPDEQFF. CDR3 in DNA: TGCAGTGCTAGGACCCCGGATGAGCAGTTCTTC.

This clonotype was seen a single time. This CDR3 is CSVVGQGGAGELFF. DNA of the CDR3: TGCAGCGTTGTGGGGCAGGGAGGGGCCGGGGAGCTGTTTTTT. The chain uses TRBV29-1 and TRBJ2-2; TRBD2 matches 7 bases. Germline CDR1 SQVTM, CDR2 ANQGSEA. CDR3 size: 14 residues. Germline trimming cut 4 bases from V and 6 bases from J; bases unmatched to any gene: 8.

For the CDR3, the DNA is TGTGCCAGCAGCTTGGCGGGAGCCGGATACATTCAGTACTTC. Residues: CASSLAGAGYIQYF. The chain recombines TRBV5-4 with TRBJ2-4; the D gene is possibly TRBD2 (6 bases). This CDR3 has 14 residues. From germline, CDR1 is SGHNT and CDR2 YYREEE (reference sequence). Deletions cut 0 bases from V and 8 bases from J, with 12 bases between.

The chain uses TRBV5-1 and TRBJ2-5; D is perhaps TRBD1 (7 bases). The ends were cut back, 4 bases at V and 0 bases at J, with 13 bases in the middle. There are 15 residues in the CDR3. The germline CDR1 and CDR2 sequences are SGHRS and YFSETQ. The CDR3 protein is CASSAGQPYQETQYF. DNA of the CDR3: TGCGCCAGCAGCGCGGGACAGCCGTACCAAGAGACCCAGTACTTC.

The chain combines TRBV5-1 with TRBJ2-5; D is undetermined. V lost 5 bases and J 1 base, leaving 15 bases between the germline ends. This CDR3 comprises 15 residues. In germline, CDR1 is SGHRS, CDR2 YFSETQ. The CDR3 bases are TGCGCCAGCAGGCGGAACCCCCTAGGCCAAGAGACCCAGTACTTC. Its translation: CASRRNPLGQETQYF.

The chain combines TRBV20-1 with TRBJ2-2; TRBD2 matches 10 bases. The V segment lost 5 bases and the J segment 5 bases; nucleotides outside the gene matches: 5. Germline CDR1 is DFQATT and CDR2 is SNEGSKA (reference sequence). This CDR3 is built from 14 residues. CDR3 DNA: TGCAGTGCTGGAGCGGGAGGGGGGACCGGGGAGCTGTTTTTT. Translated, it gives CSAGAGGGTGELFF.

The J gene is TRBJ2-7, the V gene TRBV5-1; TRBD1 matches 11 bases. The V segment lost 4 bases and the J segment 3 bases; nucleotides outside the gene matches: 6. CDR1 and CDR2 (germline): SGHRS, YFSETQ. The CDR3 runs to 15 residues. The CDR3 DNA follows: TGCGCCAGCAGCCCTAGGACAGGGGGCATCTACGAGCAGTACTTC. Its translation is CASSPRTGGIYEQYF.

The chain has TRBV12-3 or TRBV12-4 and TRBJ1-5; D gene unclear. The CDR3 extends over 14 amino acids. Trimming removed 5 bases at V and 3 bases at J, with 11 bases between. CDR3 sequence reads: CASSLGGHNQPQHF. Here the CDR3 DNA reads TGTGCCAGCAGTCTGGGAGGGCACAATCAGCCCCAGCATTTT.

The genes are TRBV7-9 and TRBJ2-3; TRBD1 aligns across 9 bases. Germline lookup yields CDR1 SEHNR and CDR2 FQNEAQ (reference sequence). The CDR3 has 14 amino acids. The V gene end was trimmed by 3 bases and the J gene end by 6 bases; junction bases not matched to a gene: 4. The CDR3 region is CASSFGQGLDTQYF. The CDR3 DNA reads TGTGCCAGCAGCTTCGGACAGGGGTTGGATACGCAGTATTTT.

In the case of this clonotype: A read error is likely, as this CDR3 ends without the conserved phenylalanine or tryptophan. V gene TRBV29-1 combines with J gene TRBJ2-7; the match to TRBD1 covers 10 bases. The CDR3 consists of 14 residues. Trimming cost V 1 base and J 2 bases; bases outside gene matches: 2. From germline, CDR1 is SQVTM and CDR2 ANQGSEA. CDR3 nucleotides: TGCAGCGTTGAAGGAGGACAGGGGGCCTACGAGCAGTACCTC. Its translation: CSVEGGQGAYEQYL.

The rearrangement joins TRBV4-1 to TRBJ1-3; a possible D gene is TRBD1 (5 bases). The CDR3 consists of 14 residues. With 3 bases removed from V and 4 bases from J, the gap between germline ends came to 10 bases. Per the germline V gene, CDR1 is MGHRA and CDR2 is YSYEKL. CDR3: CASSHRDVGNTIYF. CDR3 bases: TGCGCCAGCAGCCACCGGGACGTAGGAAACACCATATATTTT.